The 13 T cell receptor beta chains reported below all come from one sample, sequenced in a study of control samples from healthy donors and cancer patients. TCRdb keeps only in-frame clones here, not all; method: immunoSEQ multiplex PCR. The sample holds about 100,000 clones, roughly 90% seen once. Sequencing was done on a sample of blood. These receptors were collected from a human donor in good health. The donor label of this sample is uncertain.

The chain has TRBV5-4 and TRBJ2-1; D unclear. The CDR3 is 12 amino acids. Per the germline V gene, CDR1 is SGHNT and CDR2 is YYREEE (reference sequence). V lost 4 bases to trimming and J lost 7 bases, with 9 bases between them. This CDR3 is CASSGILNEQFF. The CDR3 region has the DNA TGTGCCAGCAGCGGAATCCTAAATGAGCAGTTCTTC.

This clone was recorded a few times. The rearrangement uses TRBV29-1 and TRBJ2-2; 8 bases are a match to TRBD1. The CDR3 extends over 14 amino acids. CDR1 SQVTM and CDR2 ANQGSEA come from the germline V gene. Trimming took 6 bases from V and 1 from J; bases not matched to a gene: 4. The CDR3 reads CSVAGTGNTGELFF. The CDR3 nucleotides are TGCAGCGTCGCCGGGACAGGGAACACCGGGGAGCTGTTTTTT.

The chain is built from TRBV7-6 and TRBJ1-1; a possible D gene is TRBD1 (5 bases). V lost 5 bases, J lost 6 bases, and 19 bases lay in between. The CDR3 sequence is 15 residues long. Germline CDR1 reads SGHVS; CDR2 reads FNYEAQ. The CDR3 here is CASSPKGLLGAEAFF. CDR3 nucleotide sequence: TGTGCCAGCAGCCCAAAGGGACTTTTGGGGGCTGAAGCTTTCTTT.

V is TRBV24-1 and J is TRBJ1-2; weak D call: TRBD1 (5 bases). This CDR3 spans 13 amino acids. Per germline, CDR1 KGHDR and CDR2 SFDVKD. Trimming removed 7 bases from V and 2 bases from J, with 10 bases in between. The CDR3 is CATRGEENYGYTF. CDR3 sequence (DNA): TGTGCCACCAGGGGGGAGGAGAACTATGGCTACACCTTC.

V usage is TRBV2 and J usage is TRBJ2-2; D gene unclear. Germline CDR1 SNHLY, CDR2 FYNNEI. CDR3 length: 16 amino acids. V dropped 2 bases and J dropped 0 bases, with 10 bases sitting between them. CDR3 DNA: TGTGCCAGCAGTGAAACGGGCAGAGCGAACACCGGGGAGCTGTTTTTT. Its translation is CASSETGRANTGELFF.

The chain uses TRBV25-1 and TRBJ2-5; D call uncertain. The CDR3 consists of 17 residues. V was shortened by 2 bases and J by 0 bases, with 16 bases between the two germline ends. Germline values: CDR1 MGHDK, CDR2 SYGVNS. The CDR3 nucleotides read TGTGCCAGCAGTGAAACCACCCGGAACACGGACCAAGAGACCCAGTACTTC. Translation gives CASSETTRNTDQETQYF.

The chain recombines TRBV30 with TRBJ1-4; D remains ambiguous. V dropped 0 bases and J dropped 8 bases, with 16 bases sitting between them. The length of the CDR3 is 15 residues. Germline V CDR1 and CDR2: GTSNPN, SVGIG (reference sequence). CDR3: CAWSVRRQTMEKLFF. CDR3 bases: TGTGCCTGGAGTGTAAGGCGTCAAACAATGGAAAAACTGTTTTTT.

This clone was seen a few times. The gene calls are TRBV5-1 and TRBJ2-1, with 12 bases lining up with TRBD2. The CDR3 sequence is 17 residues long. Losses at the gene ends were 0 bases for V and 8 bases for J; bases not matched to a gene: 9. The germline gives CDR1 SGHRS, CDR2 YFSETQ. Written as DNA, the CDR3 is TGCGCCAGCAGCTTGGCCGGACTAGCGGGGAGTTATGATGAGCAGTTCTTC. Its protein product is CASSLAGLAGSYDEQFF.

The rearrangement joins TRBV12-3 or TRBV12-4 to TRBJ1-2, with D maybe TRBD1 (6 bases). The ends were cut back, 2 bases at V and 4 bases at J, with 8 bases in the middle. There are 13 residues in the CDR3. The CDR3 region has the DNA TGTGCCAGCAGTTTACGGGGGCCCTATGGCTACACCTTC. This sequence encodes CASSLRGPYGYTF.

This clone turned up a few times. This chain connects TRBV30 to TRBJ2-7; unclear D gene. V lost 2 bases, J lost 7 bases, and 27 bases lay in between. The CDR3 contains 17 residues. Germline assignment: CDR1 GTSNPN and CDR2 SVGIG (reference sequence). CDR3 residues: CAWSLSPLARPGREQYF. The CDR3 DNA reads as TGTGCCTGGAGTTTATCCCCCTTAGCCAGGCCCGGTCGGGAGCAGTACTTC. Supplemented by reference TRBV30 and TRBJ2-7, the full variable domain reads SQTIHQWPATLVQPVGSPLSLECTVEGTSNPNLYWYRQAAGRGLQLLFYSVGIGQISSEVPQNLSASRPQDRQFILSSKKLLLSDSGFYLCAWSLSPLARPGREQYFGPGTRLTVT.

This chain uses TRBV11-3 with TRBJ2-1; 7 nucleotides align to TRBD1. V dropped 1 base and J dropped 0; count of bases not matched to a gene: 9. This CDR3 has 18 residues. Germline V gives CDR1 SGHNT, CDR2 YENEEA. The CDR3 DNA reads as TGTGCCAGCAGCTTAGGACAGGGCAGATCGAGCTCCTACAATGAGCAGTTCTTC. Translating it yields CASSLGQGRSSSYNEQFF.

This clone was counted only a few times. The chain combines TRBV9 with TRBJ2-2; D ambiguous. The CDR3 runs 15 residues. V lost 1 base and J 1 base, leaving 8 bases between the germline ends. Looked up from germline, CDR1 is SGDLS and CDR2 is YYNGEE. The DNA for the CDR3 is TGTGCCAGCAGCGTAAGCCCTTTGAACACCGGGGAGCTGTTTTTT. Translation: CASSVSPLNTGELFF.

This clone has only one observation. V gene TRBV11-2 combines with J gene TRBJ1-1, with unresolved D. This CDR3 comprises 13 residues. Per the germline V gene, CDR1 is SGHAT and CDR2 is FQNNGV. Trimming shortened V by 1 base and J by 0 bases, and 3 bases separated the two germline ends. The CDR3 bases are TGTGCCAGCAGCTTAGGGCTGAACACTGAAGCTTTCTTT. Translating gives CASSLGLNTEAFF.